Listed here is a single T cell receptor (beta chain). Its antigen is as yet unknown. The CDR3 length is 14 residues. Germline V gene lookup returns CDR1 MGHRA and CDR2 YSYEKL. This sample was taken from a study of T cells expressing NK-cell markers. Overall study context: The authors sequenced eight donors, of whom seven were HCMV-seropositive and one was seronegative. Study-wide results and caveats: The study found dominant NKG2C+ clonotypes at roughly 1.0-8% of CD8+ T cells in over 5 donors. Topping the CD3+CD56-NKG2C+ fraction as well were these clonotypes, in a few donors.

5'RACE template switching with UMIs produced the TCR beta cDNA. TCRdb reprocessed the 5' RACE reads and reports one entry per CDR3 protein, with no DNA. The sample is made up of about 460,000 distinct CDR3 sequences, and the top ten hold roughly 1.4% of it. The V gene is TRBV4-1, the J gene TRBJ2-5. This sequence originates from a woman aged 50 to 60 in good health. The sample comprised blood T cells: a sorted CD56 or NKG2C T cell subset, CD4+ or CD8+ T cells, or bulk PBMC T cells (not recorded which). CDR3 sequence reads: CASSHRQTLETQYF.